This T cell receptor beta chain is from a study of shared clonotypes between healthy human individuals. Broader study findings: Non-shared clonotypes displayed generation probabilities falling below those of clonotypes present in all four donors.

Turning to this clone: Its antigen is as yet unknown.

Trimming removed 6 bases from V and 4 bases from J, with 18 bases in between. Germline V gene lookup returns CDR1 SGHAT and CDR2 FQNNGV. The CDR3 spans 15 residues. Clones were sequenced by immunoSEQ multiplex PCR, and TCRdb holds only the in-frame ones, with some missing. The sample includes around 1.9 million clones, about 92% of them seen just once. It was CD45RO-negative cells, positively selected for CCR7, that made up naive CD8 cells, with terminally differentiated effector memory CD45RA+ cells excluded. The sample consisted of naive CD8+ T cells from PBMCs. V is TRBV11-2 and J is TRBJ2-5; D possibly matches TRBD1 or TRBD2 (5 bases each). This receptor was taken from a man aged 18 to 29 in good health. Some clones in this sample may be carry-over from other donors' samples. Here the CDR3 DNA reads TGTGCCAGCAGACATCCCGGGACCCCCCGAGAGACCCAGTACTTC. It is translated as CASRHPGTPRETQYF.